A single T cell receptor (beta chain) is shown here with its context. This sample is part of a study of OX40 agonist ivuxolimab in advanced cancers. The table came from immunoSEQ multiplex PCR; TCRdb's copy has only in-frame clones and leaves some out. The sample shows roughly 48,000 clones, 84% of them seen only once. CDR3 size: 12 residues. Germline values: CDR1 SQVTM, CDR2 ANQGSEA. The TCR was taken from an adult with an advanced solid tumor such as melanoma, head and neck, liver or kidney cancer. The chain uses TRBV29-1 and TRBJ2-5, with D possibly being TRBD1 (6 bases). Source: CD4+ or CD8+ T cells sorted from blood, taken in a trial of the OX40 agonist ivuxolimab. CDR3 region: CRGTGIQETQYF. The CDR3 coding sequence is TGCAGGGGAACAGGGATCCAAGAGACCCAGTACTTC. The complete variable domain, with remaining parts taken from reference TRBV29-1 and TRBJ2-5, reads SAVISQKPSRDICQRGTSLTIQCQVDSQVTMMFWYRQQPGQSLTLIATANQGSEATYESGFVIDKFPISRPNLTFSTLTVSNMSPEDSSIYLCRGTGIQETQYFGPGTRLLVL.